The sequence of this T cell receptor beta chain was determined in a study of blood T cell repertoires in COVID-19. Repertoires were generated with immunoSEQ multiplex PCR, while TCRdb's copy carries only in-frame clones and drops some. The profile covers about 85,000 clones, with around 80% appearing a single time and roughly 12% taken by the ten largest. This clone was seen a handful of times. CDR3 length equals 14 residues. Per germline, CDR1 LNHNV and CDR2 YYDKDF (reference sequence). J lost 2 bases, V lost 6 bases, and 3 bases had no gene match. Sequencing input: peripheral blood. The chain joins TRBV15 to TRBJ2-2, with 7 positions matching TRBD2. This sequence originates from a man between 65 and 85 years old with acute or convalescent COVID-19. This CDR3 reads CATRRGENTGELFF. Here the CDR3 DNA reads TGTGCCACCAGACGGGGGGAAAACACCGGGGAGCTGTTTTTT.